This paragraph covers one T cell receptor beta chain sequence. TCRdb keeps only in-frame clones here, not all; method: immunoSEQ multiplex PCR. Of hundreds of thousands of clones listed, 75% to 90% are singletons. The CDR3 runs 12 residues. V shed 6 bases and J shed 8 bases, with 13 bases lying between them. In germline, CDR1 is SQVTM, CDR2 ANQGSEA. These data belong to a study of blood T cell repertoires in COVID-19. Overall study: Samples came from the United States, Italy and Spain, spanning acute and convalescent COVID-19.

Seattle's cohort entered during active infection and was followed longitudinally. This chain joins TRBV29-1 and TRBJ1-4, with D possibly TRBD1 on 5 matching bases. This TCR derives from a woman aged 45-60 years with COVID-19, enrolled during active disease. The sample was peripheral blood. The CDR3 region is CSVIQGGEKLFF. CDR3 sequence (DNA): TGCAGCGTGATTCAGGGAGGGGAAAAACTGTTTTTT.